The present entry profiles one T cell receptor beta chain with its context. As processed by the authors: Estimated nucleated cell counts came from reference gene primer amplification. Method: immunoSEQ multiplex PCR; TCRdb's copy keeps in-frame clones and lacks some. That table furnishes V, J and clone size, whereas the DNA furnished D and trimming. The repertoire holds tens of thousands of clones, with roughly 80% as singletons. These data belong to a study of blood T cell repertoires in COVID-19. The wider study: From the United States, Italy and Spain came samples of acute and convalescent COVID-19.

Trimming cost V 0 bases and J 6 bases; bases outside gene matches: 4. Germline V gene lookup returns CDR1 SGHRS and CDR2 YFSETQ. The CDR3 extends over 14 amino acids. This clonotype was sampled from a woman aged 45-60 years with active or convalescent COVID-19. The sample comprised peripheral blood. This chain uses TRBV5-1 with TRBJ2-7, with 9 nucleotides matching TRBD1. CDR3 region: CASSLEGQGREQYF. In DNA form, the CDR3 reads TGCGCCAGCAGCTTGGAGGGACAGGGTCGCGAGCAGTACTTC.